This is a list of T cell receptor beta chains from one sample in a study of CD4 T cells in relation to SARS-CoV-2 and coronaviruses. Assay: immunoSEQ multiplex PCR; the TCRdb copy retains only in-frame clones and omits some. Of more than 20,000 clones listed, around 75% are singletons. Their recognized antigens are unknown. Source material: CD4+ T cells from PBMCs, cultured in vitro. These receptors were obtained from a human donor in good health. Both conserved end residues are part of each CDR3. Fields, in order: D gene, J gene, V gene, clone size, CDR3 protein, CDR3 DNA. The D gene is left open where the match is weak. Where a row states a size, it is once, few, many or the class of an expanded clone; other rows omit it.

D gene: TRBD1; J gene: TRBJ2-7; V gene: TRBV15; clone size: -; CDR3 protein: CATSSIGGISYEQYF; CDR3 DNA: TGTGCCACCAGCAGTATAGGGGGCATTAGCTACGAGCAGTACTTC
D gene: TRBD1; J gene: TRBJ1-2; V gene: TRBV4-2; clone size: -; CDR3 protein: CASSQDSGTGGFYGYTF; CDR3 DNA: TGTGCCAGCAGCCAAGATAGCGGGACAGGGGGATTCTATGGCTACACCTTC
D gene: -; J gene: TRBJ1-5; V gene: TRBV1; clone size: -; CDR3 protein: CTSSHKGRQTHRDYQPQHF; CDR3 DNA: TGCACCAGCAGCCATAAGGGGAGGCAAACTCATCGGGACTATCAGCCCCAGCATTTT
D gene: -; J gene: TRBJ2-2; V gene: TRBV11-2; clone size: -; CDR3 protein: CASSSLKDTGELFF; CDR3 DNA: TGTGCCAGCAGCTCCCTCAAAGACACCGGGGAGCTGTTTTTT
D gene: -; J gene: TRBJ2-7; V gene: TRBV19; clone size: -; CDR3 protein: CASTRAAGTSYEQYF; CDR3 DNA: TGTGCCAGCACCCGGGCGGCGGGAACGTCCTACGAGCAGTACTTC
D gene: -; J gene: TRBJ1-6; V gene: TRBV6-5; clone size: -; CDR3 protein: CASRETAGNSPLHF; CDR3 DNA: TGTGCCAGCAGGGAGACCGCGGGAAATTCACCCCTCCACTTT
D gene: TRBD1; J gene: TRBJ2-5; V gene: TRBV3-1/TRBV3-2; clone size: -; CDR3 protein: CASSHFLGTGDDEQETQYF; CDR3 DNA: TGTGCCAGCAGCCACTTTTTAGGGACAGGGGATGACGAGCAGGAGACCCAGTACTTC
D gene: TRBD1; J gene: TRBJ2-1; V gene: TRBV24-1; clone size: -; CDR3 protein: CATSDPVPGQESYNEQFF; CDR3 DNA: TGTGCCACCAGTGATCCTGTCCCGGGACAGGAATCCTACAATGAGCAGTTCTTC
D gene: TRBD2; J gene: TRBJ2-6; V gene: TRBV19; clone size: -; CDR3 protein: CASSINWGGGKGLSGANVLTF; CDR3 DNA: TGTGCCAGTAGTATAAATTGGGGGGGAGGGAAAGGGCTCTCTGGGGCCAACGTCCTGACTTTC
D gene: -; J gene: TRBJ2-5; V gene: TRBV5-1; clone size: -; CDR3 protein: CASSWGDTDQETQYF; CDR3 DNA: TGCGCCAGCAGTTGGGGGGACACCGATCAAGAGACCCAGTACTTC
D gene: -; J gene: TRBJ2-7; V gene: TRBV12-3/TRBV12-4; clone size: -; CDR3 protein: CASSPGLHYEQYF; CDR3 DNA: TGTGCCAGCAGTCCGGGACTCCATTACGAGCAGTACTTC
D gene: -; J gene: TRBJ1-1; V gene: TRBV3-1/TRBV3-2; clone size: -; CDR3 protein: CASSQVWGGNTEAFF; CDR3 DNA: TGTGCCAGCAGCCAAGTATGGGGGGGGAACACTGAAGCTTTCTTT
D gene: TRBD2; J gene: TRBJ2-1; V gene: TRBV3-1/TRBV3-2; clone size: -; CDR3 protein: CASSHAGTSVYNEQFF; CDR3 DNA: TGTGCCAGCAGCCATGCCGGGACTAGCGTATACAATGAGCAGTTCTTC
D gene: -; J gene: TRBJ2-5; V gene: TRBV9; clone size: -; CDR3 protein: CASSVVGAGGGETQYF; CDR3 DNA: TGTGCCAGCAGCGTAGTTGGGGCCGGGGGCGGCGAGACCCAGTACTTC
D gene: TRBD1; J gene: TRBJ2-1; V gene: TRBV18; clone size: -; CDR3 protein: CASSPKGATYNEQFF; CDR3 DNA: TGTGCCAGCTCACCAAAGGGGGCCACCTACAATGAGCAGTTCTTC
D gene: -; J gene: TRBJ2-2; V gene: TRBV6-2/TRBV6-3; clone size: -; CDR3 protein: CASSRDQHGELFF; CDR3 DNA: TGTGCCAGCAGCCGGGACCAGCACGGGGAGCTGTTTTTT
D gene: -; J gene: TRBJ1-1; V gene: TRBV25-1; clone size: -; CDR3 protein: CASSDGTQNTEAFF; CDR3 DNA: TGTGCCAGCAGTGACGGGACCCAGAACACTGAAGCTTTCTTT
D gene: -; J gene: TRBJ2-6; V gene: TRBV3-1/TRBV3-2; clone size: -; CDR3 protein: CASGQELSGANVLTF; CDR3 DNA: TGTGCCAGCGGCCAGGAGCTCTCTGGGGCCAACGTCCTGACTTTC
D gene: TRBD1; J gene: TRBJ2-7; V gene: TRBV18; clone size: -; CDR3 protein: CASSPQRDRGHEQYF; CDR3 DNA: TGTGCCAGCTCACCCCAGAGAGACAGGGGCCACGAGCAGTACTTC
D gene: -; J gene: TRBJ2-5; V gene: TRBV28; clone size: -; CDR3 protein: CASSLLMNGKETQYF; CDR3 DNA: TGTGCCAGCAGTTTATTGATGAATGGGAAAGAGACCCAGTACTTC
D gene: TRBD1; J gene: TRBJ2-5; V gene: TRBV5-6; clone size: -; CDR3 protein: CASNTGGETQYF; CDR3 DNA: TGTGCCAGCAATACAGGGGGAGAGACCCAGTACTTC
D gene: -; J gene: TRBJ1-1; V gene: TRBV6-5; clone size: -; CDR3 protein: CASSYPTPRGTEAFF; CDR3 DNA: TGTGCCAGCAGTTACCCCACCCCGAGGGGCACTGAAGCTTTCTTT
D gene: -; J gene: TRBJ1-1; V gene: TRBV5-5; clone size: -; CDR3 protein: CASSLRSLNTEAFF; CDR3 DNA: TGTGCCAGCAGCTTGCGGTCCCTGAACACTGAAGCTTTCTTT
D gene: TRBD2; J gene: TRBJ2-7; V gene: TRBV10-1; clone size: -; CDR3 protein: CASSDQKSGIMGEQYF; CDR3 DNA: TGCGCCAGCAGTGACCAAAAAAGCGGGATTATGGGAGAGCAGTACTTC
D gene: -; J gene: TRBJ1-1; V gene: TRBV19; clone size: few; CDR3 protein: CASSIARGTEAFF; CDR3 DNA: TGTGCCAGTAGTATAGCCAGAGGGACTGAAGCTTTCTTT
D gene: TRBD1; J gene: TRBJ2-7; V gene: TRBV5-1; clone size: -; CDR3 protein: CASSWGQGYEQYF; CDR3 DNA: TGCGCCAGCAGCTGGGGACAGGGCTACGAGCAGTACTTC